This T cell receptor (beta chain) emerged from a study of blood T cell repertoires in COVID-19. CDR3 length: 14 amino acids. CDR1 KGHDR and CDR2 SFDVKD come from the germline V gene. Trimming took off 3 bases at V and 6 bases at J, with 10 bases between the two ends. In the authors' methods: Cell counts per sample came from amplifying reference gene primers. Data came from immunoSEQ multiplex PCR; TCRdb stores just in-frame clones and leaves some out. V, J and clone size are taken as reported in that table, and D and trimming were inferred from the DNA itself. The sample holds 290,000 or so clones; about 87% are singletons and the top ten take about 1.2%.

The sequence was collected from a man between 65 and 85 years old with acute or convalescent COVID-19. Sequencing was carried out using peripheral blood. This chain connects TRBV24-1 to TRBJ2-2; possible D gene TRBD2, 6 bases. CDR3 coding DNA: TGTGCCACCAGTGATCTCAGGGAGGCCGGGGAGCTGTTTTTT. It yields the protein CATSDLREAGELFF.